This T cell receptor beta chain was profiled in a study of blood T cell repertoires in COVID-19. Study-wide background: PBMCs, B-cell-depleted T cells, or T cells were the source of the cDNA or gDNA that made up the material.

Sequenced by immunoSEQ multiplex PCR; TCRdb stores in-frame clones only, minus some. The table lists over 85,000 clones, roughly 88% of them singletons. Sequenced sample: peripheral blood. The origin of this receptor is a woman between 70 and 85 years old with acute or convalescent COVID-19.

The CDR3 sequence is CATSDFGPSDTDTQYF. The CDR3 bases are TGTGCCACCAGTGATTTTGGTCCTAGCGACACAGATACGCAGTATTTT. The chain combines TRBV24-1 with TRBJ2-3; tentative D call: TRBD2 (6 bases). The length of the CDR3 is 16 residues. The ends were cut back, 1 base at V and 2 bases at J, with 12 bases in the middle. The germline gives CDR1 KGHDR, CDR2 SFDVKD.